This TCR beta chain was recovered during a study of T-cell reconstitution after alpha-beta-depleted transplantation in children. The germline V gene encodes CDR1 SGHAT and CDR2 FQNNGV. Germline trimming cut 4 bases from V and 3 bases from J; bases unmatched to any gene: 18. This CDR3 comprises 20 residues. It was with unique molecular identifiers that the TCRbeta library was prepared. Each CDR3 protein is one row after TCRdb ran MiXCR on the PCR reads. The table shows hundreds of thousands of distinct CDR3 sequences, with about 12% occurring only once. This clonotype turned up a few times. The chain couples TRBV11-2 to TRBJ2-2; TRBD1 agrees at 9 bases. The sequence was collected from a human donor who donated a stem cell graft to a child with combined immunodeficiency. The specimen was PBMCs from the stem cell graft donor, collected from the stem cell graft. The CDR3 DNA reads as TGTGCCAGCAGCTATACCTCCGGGACAGGGCCCCCTGGGGACACCGGGGAGCTGTTTTTT. It encodes CASSYTSGTGPPGDTGELFF.